The 19 T cell receptor beta chains reported below all come from one sample, sequenced in a study of T cells in Graves' hyperthyroidism and ophthalmopathy (dated by TCRdb to between 2018 and 2021). Libraries were prepared through multiplex PCR. The reads were generated on an Illumina HiSeq 2000. The TCR beta CDR3 regions were amplified from RNA transcripts. The TCR CDR3 was subjected to a first round of RT-PCR using the HTBI primer set and the Qiagen OneStep RT-PCR kit. The public reads were reprocessed in TCRdb via fastp at Q25 and MiXCR, keeping in-frame beta chains. A single entry per CDR3 protein holds the most common genes and DNA from its merged rows. Within this sample are around 300,000 distinct CDR3 sequences, with approximately 13% of them counted one time only. The ten largest clonotypes hold roughly 24% of the sample. Sequenced input: blood. The receptors were gathered from a woman in her twenties or thirties with Graves' hyperthyroidism.

As regards this clonotype: It may be a read error: a sequence one base away is much more abundant. This chain joins TRBV9 and TRBJ2-5, with 10 nucleotides matching TRBD1. The J segment lost 4 bases and the V segment lost 7 bases, leaving 10 bases of the junction unmatched. The CDR3 consists of 15 residues. Germline V lookup: CDR1 SGDLS, CDR2 YYNGEE. The CDR3 DNA reads as TGTGCCAGCGGCACCCGGACAGGGGGGGGAGAGACCCAGTACTTC. Translating gives CASGTRTGGGETQYF.

A remark on this clonotype: A much larger clone sits a single nucleotide away, making a read error possible. CDR3 in DNA: TGTACCTGGGAACCGGGACAAGAGAACACTGAAGCTTTCTTT. Translated, it gives CTWEPGQENTEAFF. The V call is TRBV30, the J call TRBJ1-1, with a possible D match to TRBD1 (6 bases). The CDR3 is made up of 14 amino acids. Germline loops: CDR1 GTSNPN, CDR2 SVGIG (reference sequence).

The chain uses TRBV14 and TRBJ2-3; 8 nucleotides align to TRBD2. The CDR3 totals 17 residues. Germline-derived CDR1 and CDR2 are SGHDN and FVKESK. J lost 5 bases, V lost 3 bases, and 13 bases had no gene match. Here the CDR3 reads CASSQFNSGILEDTQYF. The CDR3 DNA follows: TGTGCCAGCAGCCAGTTCAATAGCGGGATCCTGGAAGATACGCAGTATTTT.

This clonotype has only a few counts. The V gene is TRBV7-9, the J gene TRBJ2-5, with D possibly being TRBD1 (5 bases). This CDR3 has 15 residues. Trimming pared 1 base from V and 5 bases from J, leaving 14 bases between. Germline lookup yields CDR1 SEHNR and CDR2 FQNEAQ (reference sequence). The CDR3: CASSLEGVMKETQYF. Here the CDR3 DNA reads TGTGCCAGCAGCTTAGAAGGGGTAATGAAGGAGACCCAGTACTTC. Using reference TRBV7-9 and TRBJ2-5 for the parts outside the CDR3, the full variable domain is DTGVSQNPRHKITKRGQNVTFRCDPISEHNRLYWYRQTLGQGPEFLTYFQNEAQLEKSRLLSDRFSAERPKGSFSTLEIQRTEQGDSAMYLCASSLEGVMKETQYFGPGTRLLVL.

V usage is TRBV28 and J usage is TRBJ1-2; a weak D match, TRBD1 (6 bases). The CDR3 has 13 amino acids. Germline lookup yields CDR1 MDHEN and CDR2 SYDVKM. Trimming removed 9 bases at V and 4 bases at J, with 15 bases between. CDR3 loop: CASRTERTYGYTF. DNA of the CDR3: TGTGCCAGTCGGACAGAGAGGACCTATGGCTACACCTTC.

J is TRBJ2-4 and V is TRBV5-8; no definite D call. Germline values: CDR1 SGHTS, CDR2 YDEGEE. Trimming cost V 2 bases and J 0 bases, with 6 bases left between them. CDR3 length: 14 residues. The CDR3 DNA reads TGTGCCAGCAGCTTCGACCTAGCCAAAAACATTCAGTACTTC. Its protein is CASSFDLAKNIQYF.

V and J are TRBV24-1 and TRBJ2-5; D is ambiguous. The V and J ends lost 1 base and 6 bases respectively, with 2 bases between them. The germline gives CDR1 KGHDR, CDR2 SFDVKD. This CDR3 comprises 11 residues. CDR3 bases: TGTGCCACCAGTGATTTTAAGACCCAGTACTTC. Amino acid sequence: CATSDFKTQYF.

Many counts were recorded for this clonotype. The chain recombines TRBV7-2 with TRBJ2-1; D is possibly TRBD1 (6 bases). The germline CDR1 and CDR2 sequences are SGHTA and FQGNSA. Trimming cost V 5 bases and J 8 bases, with 10 bases left between them. This CDR3 has 12 amino acids. The CDR3 is CASSPEGDEQFF. CDR3 in DNA: TGTGCCAGCAGCCCCGAGGGGGATGAGCAGTTCTTC. Combining the CDR3 with reference TRBV7-2 and TRBJ2-1 gives the whole variable domain GAGVSQSPSNKVTEKGKDVELRCDPISGHTALYWYRQSLGQGLEFLIYFQGNSAPDKSGLPSDRFSAERTGGSVSTLTIQRTQQEDSAVYLCASSPEGDEQFFGPGTRLTVL.

This clonotype was seen more than once but under ten times. The V gene is TRBV5-1, the J gene TRBJ2-7; D unclear. There are 14 residues in the CDR3. The ends were cut back, 2 bases at V and 5 bases at J, with 14 bases in the middle. Germline CDR1 SGHRS, CDR2 YFSETQ. The CDR3 region has the DNA TGCGCCAGCAGCTTAATGGGGTTAGACCACGAGCAGTACTTC. Its protein is CASSLMGLDHEQYF. The full variable domain, rest sourced from reference TRBV5-1 and TRBJ2-7, is KAGVTQTPRYLIKTRGQQVTLSCSPISGHRSVSWYQQTPGQGLQFLFEYFSETQRNKGNFPGRFSGRQFSNSRSEMNVSTLELGDSALYLCASSLMGLDHEQYFGPGTRLTVT.

The gene calls are TRBV20-1 and TRBJ2-7; 7 bases match TRBD1. The trim removed 4 bases at V and 5 bases at J, leaving 8 bases unmatched. CDR1 DFQATT and CDR2 SNEGSKA come from the germline V gene (reference sequence). The CDR3 runs 13 residues. CDR3 in amino acids: CSAKGQSSHEQYF. In DNA, the CDR3 is TGCAGTGCTAAGGGACAGTCGTCCCACGAGCAGTACTTC.

V is TRBV5-1 and J is TRBJ2-1; 7 bases match TRBD2. The germline gives CDR1 SGHRS, CDR2 YFSETQ. The trim removed 2 bases at V and 2 bases at J, leaving 4 bases unmatched. The CDR3 consists of 15 residues. The CDR3 sequence is CASSLGGSTYNEQFF. In nucleotides, the CDR3 is TGCGCCAGCAGCTTAGGCGGGAGCACCTACAATGAGCAGTTCTTC.

The chain uses TRBV9 and TRBJ2-7; 11 nucleotides agree with TRBD2. This CDR3 is 15 amino acids long. Germline V lookup: CDR1 SGDLS, CDR2 YYNGEE. The V and J ends lost 4 bases and 3 bases, in that order; junction bases with no gene match: 6. The CDR3 region is CASSKTGTSGYEQYF. The CDR3 DNA reads as TGTGCCAGCAGCAAAACCGGGACTAGCGGCTACGAGCAGTACTTC.

This clonotype was counted at least ten times. This rearrangement joins TRBV12-3 or TRBV12-4 to TRBJ2-5; D may be TRBD2 (6 bases). Trimming left V 1 base short and J 4 bases short, with 10 bases between. This CDR3 is built from 14 residues. CDR3 in DNA: TGTGCCAGCAGTTTAGAACTAGCCCGAGAGACCCAGTACTTC. It yields the protein CASSLELARETQYF.

The J gene is TRBJ2-7, the V gene TRBV6-5; tentatively, D is TRBD1 (6 bases). Trimming took off 4 bases at V and 3 bases at J, with 13 bases between the two ends. CDR3 length equals 14 residues. CDR1 and CDR2 from the germline V gene are MNHEY and SVGAGI. As DNA, the CDR3 is TGTGCCAGCAGTTGGGGACAATCACGCTACGAGCAGTACTTC. Protein product: CASSWGQSRYEQYF.

This clonotype has at least ten counts. The genes are TRBV12-3 or TRBV12-4 and TRBJ2-3, with TRBD2 matching over 8 bases. The V segment lost 2 bases and the J segment 8 bases; nucleotides outside the gene matches: 9. This CDR3 has 15 residues. The CDR3 bases are TGTGCCAGCAGTTTATTGGGAGCGGGAGTGGGTACGCAGTATTTT. Its translation is CASSLLGAGVGTQYF.

This clonotype was picked up a small number of times. This chain links TRBV20-1 with TRBJ2-1, with TRBD2 as a possible D gene (6 bases). Germline V CDR1 and CDR2: DFQATT, SNEGSKA (reference sequence). V dropped 2 bases and J dropped 8 bases, with 34 bases sitting between them. CDR3 size: 20 residues. DNA for the CDR3: TGCAGTGCTAGACCCGTCCGGTCTCAACCCCGGGACTTCCCACTCTATGAGCAGTTCTTC. This encodes CSARPVRSQPRDFPLYEQFF.

This clonotype was picked up many times. The V call is TRBV7-2, the J call TRBJ2-3; D possibly uses TRBD1 or TRBD2 (5 bases each). The germline V gene encodes CDR1 SGHTA and CDR2 FQGNSA. This CDR3 region has 15 residues. Trimming cost V 5 bases and J 5 bases, with 17 bases left between them. The CDR3 nucleotides are TGTGCCAGCAGCCTCCATCCAGGGACGGTAGATACGCAGTATTTT. It is translated as CASSLHPGTVDTQYF.

This clonotype appeared a few times. A single base separates this from a much larger clone, so it may be a read error. The chain carries TRBV6-1 and TRBJ2-2; 7 bases are shared with TRBD1. Germline V CDR1 and CDR2: MNHNS, SASEGT. With 6 bases clipped from V and 7 bases from J, the junction kept 11 bases outside the gene matches. The CDR3 totals 15 residues. CDR3 sequence (DNA): TGTGCCAGCAGGGATCGACAGGGAGCCATCGGGGAGCTGTTTTTT. This encodes CASRDRQGAIGELFF.

The chain employs TRBV20-1 and TRBJ1-3; 7 nucleotides line up with TRBD1. This CDR3 is 13 amino acids long. Germline CDR1 reads DFQATT; CDR2 reads SNEGSKA (reference sequence). V lost 6 bases to trimming and J lost 1 base; unmatched junction nucleotides: 3. In DNA form, the CDR3 reads TGCAGTGCGAGACAGGGATCTGGAAACACCATATATTTT. Translation gives CSARQGSGNTIYF.